Sequencing of this TCR beta chain was carried out in a study of naive and memory T cell subsets. Germline-derived CDR1 and CDR2 are DFQATT and SNEGSKA (reference sequence). The CDR3 spans 15 residues. Unmatched junction bases numbered 3, after V lost 5 bases and J lost 1 base. From the second PCR step, alpha and beta chains were amplified apart. CMV status came from CD4+ IFNgamma after overnight CMV lysate stimulation. Overall study results and limits: Especially in CD8 cells, naive repertoires contained a few larger clonotypes, possibly CD45RA-re-expressing memory cells. Diversity fell and Gini index rose from naive through CM, EM, EMRA.

An equimolar mix of two oligonucleotides served as the beta constant-region primer for TRBC1 and TRBC2. The ligated cDNA underwent four PCR rounds using SP2 and nested alpha and beta constant-region primers. Each CDR3 protein gets one entry after TCRdb re-called the UMI-ligation and nested PCR reads with MiXCR. The table has about 150,000 distinct CDR3 sequences, approximately 24% seen once. With respect to this clonotype: Its antigen is still unknown.

This chain uses TRBV20-1 with TRBJ2-3; 13 bases align to TRBD2. The receptor was isolated from a human donor in good health. Sequenced input: naive CD4+ T cells from blood. CDR3 bases: TGCAGTGCTGGAGGACTAGCGGGAGGCACAGATACGCAGTATTTT. It yields the protein CSAGGLAGGTDTQYF.